Below, 19 T cell receptor beta chains from the same sample are listed, as sequenced in a study of T cell responses to AZD1222 COVID-19 vaccine. Clones were sequenced by immunoSEQ multiplex PCR, and TCRdb holds only the in-frame ones, with some missing. The sample records 130,000 or so clones, roughly nine tenths being singletons. Sequenced material: peripheral blood, taken 28 days after the second AZD1222 dose. The source is an adult who received the AZD1222 COVID-19 vaccine.

The V call is TRBV12-5, the J call TRBJ1-1, with TRBD1 identical over 9 bases. The CDR3 runs to 15 residues. Germline V CDR1 and CDR2: LGHNT, FRNRAP. J was trimmed by 5 bases and V by 5 bases; bases with no gene match: 9. In nucleotides, the CDR3 is TGTGCTAGTGGTGCGGGGACAGGGCGGGGGACTGAAGCTTTCTTT. Translating it yields CASGAGTGRGTEAFF.

V gene TRBV19 combines with J gene TRBJ1-4, with 8 bases identical to TRBD1. The CDR3 length is 15 residues. From germline, CDR1 is LNHDA and CDR2 SQIVND (reference sequence). The junction had 8 bases not matched to a gene; V was cut back by 5 bases and J by 6 bases. CDR3 in amino acids: CASSLSGQDDEKLFF. The CDR3 DNA sequence: TGTGCCAGTAGTCTCTCGGGACAGGACGATGAAAAACTGTTTTTT.

The V call is TRBV5-1, the J call TRBJ1-2; D uncertain. The V gene's germline CDR1 is SGHRS and CDR2 YFSETQ. V lost 7 bases and J 8 bases, leaving 27 bases between the germline ends. The CDR3 sequence is 16 residues long. The CDR3: CASGGYGGGPEGGYTF. The CDR3 region has the DNA TGCGCCAGCGGAGGATATGGAGGCGGCCCAGAGGGCGGCTACACCTTC.

V gene TRBV11-3 combines with J gene TRBJ2-2; 7 nucleotides align to TRBD2. Germline CDR1 and CDR2: SGHNT and YENEEA. The V segment lost 6 bases and the J segment 4 bases; nucleotides outside the gene matches: 14. The CDR3 consists of 17 residues. CDR3 DNA: TGTGCCAGCAGTTCCCCGAGGCCTAGCGGATCCACCGGGGAGCTGTTTTTT. Translating it yields CASSSPRPSGSTGELFF.

This clone was detected once. The chain joins TRBV5-1 to TRBJ2-2; TRBD1 matches at 7 bases. Trimming cost V 0 bases and J 4 bases; bases outside gene matches: 3. The CDR3 loop spans 15 amino acids. The germline gives CDR1 SGHRS, CDR2 YFSETQ. The CDR3 region has the DNA TGCGCCAGCAGCTTGGGGGACAGAGCCACCGGGGAGCTGTTTTTT. Translation: CASSLGDRATGELFF.

This clone appeared once. This chain connects TRBV6-1 to TRBJ1-2; D not certain. V was cut by 2 bases and J by 3 bases, with 4 bases left in between. CDR1 and CDR2 from the germline V gene are MNHNS and SASEGT. This CDR3 has 12 residues. The CDR3 region is CASSELYYGYTF. The CDR3 nucleotides read TGTGCCAGCAGTGAACTGTACTATGGCTACACCTTC.

The chain joins TRBV3-1 (or the pseudogene TRBV3-2) to TRBJ2-7, with a possible D match to TRBD2 (7 bases). V lost 8 bases and J 8 bases, leaving 13 bases between the germline ends. The CDR3 runs 11 residues. Looked up from germline, CDR1 is LGHDT and CDR2 is YNNKEL (reference sequence). The CDR3 loop is CASEGGTQQYF. In DNA, the CDR3 is TGTGCCAGCGAGGGGGGGACACAGCAGTACTTC.

V is TRBV6-2 or TRBV6-3 and J is TRBJ1-2, with 9 nucleotides matching TRBD1. V gave up 4 bases and J gave up 8 bases; unmatched junction bases: 8. The CDR3 is 14 residues long. Germline values: CDR1 MNHEY, CDR2 SVGEGT. Written as DNA, the CDR3 is TGTGCCAGCAGTTCCCCCGGGACAGGGAACGGCTACACCTTC. It codes for CASSSPGTGNGYTF.

The rearrangement joins TRBV30 to TRBJ1-4; no reliable D call. Germline V gives CDR1 GTSNPN, CDR2 SVGIG (reference sequence). Trimming left V 3 bases short and J 7 bases short, with 12 bases between. The CDR3 sequence is 13 residues long. The CDR3 spells CAWRAAGREKLFF. In DNA form, the CDR3 reads TGTGCCTGGAGGGCTGCTGGGCGTGAAAAACTGTTTTTT.

This clone was observed a handful of times. This CDR3 reads CASSKSETPFYEQYF. The CDR3 DNA reads as TGTGCCAGTAGTAAATCGGAGACCCCTTTCTACGAGCAGTACTTC. The V gene is TRBV19, the J gene TRBJ2-7; no reliable D call. V was clipped by 4 bases and J by 3 bases, with 16 bases between them. The CDR3 loop spans 15 amino acids. Germline values: CDR1 LNHDA, CDR2 SQIVND (reference sequence).

The chain recombines TRBV18 with TRBJ1-6, with 7 bases that match TRBD1. Germline CDR1 KGHSH, CDR2 LQKENI. The CDR3 length is 14 residues. V trimming: 2 bases; J trimming: 8 bases; junction bases outside the gene matches: 3. The chain's CDR3 is CASSPIQGDSPLHF. DNA of the CDR3: TGTGCCAGCTCACCAATCCAGGGGGATTCACCCCTCCACTTT. The full variable domain, rest sourced from reference TRBV18 and TRBJ1-6, is NAGVMQNPRHLVRRRGQEARLRCSPMKGHSHVYWYRQLPEEGLKFMVYLQKENIIDESGMPKERFSAEFPKEGPSILRIQQVVRGDSAAYFCASSPIQGDSPLHFGNGTRLTVT.

The chain links TRBV7-2 to TRBJ1-2; tentative D call: TRBD1 (5 bases). V gave up 1 base and J gave up 8 bases, with 23 bases separating them. CDR1 and CDR2 (germline): SGHTA, FQGNSA. The CDR3 has 17 residues. The CDR3 sequence: CASSLDRGPRGQIGYTF. DNA of the CDR3: TGTGCCAGCAGCTTAGATAGAGGACCCCGGGGCCAAATCGGCTACACCTTC.

The V gene is TRBV5-1, the J gene TRBJ2-3; 7 bases map to TRBD1. V shed 4 bases and J 5 bases; nucleotides not matched to a gene: 10. The CDR3 consists of 15 residues. Germline V gene data show CDR1 as SGHRS and CDR2 as YFSETQ. CDR3 bases: TGCGCCAGCAGCACCGACAGGGCTAAGGGAGATACGCAGTATTTT. Its translation is CASSTDRAKGDTQYF. The full variable domain, with the rest looked up from reference TRBV5-1 and TRBJ2-3, is KAGVTQTPRYLIKTRGQQVTLSCSPISGHRSVSWYQQTPGQGLQFLFEYFSETQRNKGNFPGRFSGRQFSNSRSEMNVSTLELGDSALYLCASSTDRAKGDTQYFGPGTRLTVL.

The V and J genes are TRBV7-2 and TRBJ1-2, with TRBD1 identical over 7 bases. This CDR3 region has 12 residues. J was trimmed by 4 bases and V by 5 bases; bases with no gene match: 1. Germline V gene lookup returns CDR1 SGHTA and CDR2 FQGNSA. For the CDR3, the DNA is TGTGCCAGCAGCCACAGGGGCTATGGCTACACCTTC. Protein sequence: CASSHRGYGYTF.

The table lists this clone with a few counts. Different DNA sequences within this sample yield the same CDR3. The rearrangement joins TRBV9 to TRBJ2-5; D is perhaps TRBD2 (6 bases). The CDR3 sequence is 13 residues long. V gave up 0 bases and J gave up 5 bases, with 8 bases separating them. Germline CDR1 SGDLS, CDR2 YYNGEE. The CDR3 nucleotides read TGTGCCAGCAGCGTAGCTCGGGGGGAGACCCAGTACTTC. It codes for CASSVARGETQYF.

The CDR3 reads CASSYTSPNNSPLHF. In DNA, the CDR3 is TGTGCCAGCAGTTACACGTCCCCAAATAATTCACCCCTCCACTTT. The V call is TRBV6-5, the J call TRBJ1-6; D not certain. Trimming pared 2 bases from V and 5 bases from J, leaving 10 bases between. The CDR3 extends over 15 amino acids. Germline-derived CDR1 and CDR2 are MNHEY and SVGAGI.

The chain carries TRBV5-1 and TRBJ1-1; D perhaps matches TRBD1 (5 bases). The CDR3 extends over 15 amino acids. Germline V gene lookup returns CDR1 SGHRS and CDR2 YFSETQ. V lost 4 bases and J 1 base, leaving 14 bases between the germline ends. The CDR3 coding sequence is TGCGCCAGCAGCATCTACGGGACGGGGAACACTGAAGCTTTCTTT. The encoded protein is CASSIYGTGNTEAFF.

V usage is TRBV6-5 and J usage is TRBJ2-7; 8 bases are shared with TRBD1. The V gene end was trimmed by 5 bases and the J gene end by 3 bases; junction bases not matched to a gene: 9. The CDR3 covers 15 residues. Germline V gives CDR1 MNHEY, CDR2 SVGAGI. Here the CDR3 reads CASSMGTGAFYEQYF. For the CDR3, the DNA is TGTGCCAGCAGTATGGGGACAGGCGCCTTCTACGAGCAGTACTTC.

This clone was detected only a few times. V and J are TRBV5-4 and TRBJ1-1; 9 bases match TRBD1. This CDR3 has 15 residues. Germline V gives CDR1 SGHNT, CDR2 YYREEE (reference sequence). V was pared by 4 bases and J by 5 bases, with 9 bases of the junction left unmatched. The CDR3 reads CASSPFGQGRTEAFF. As DNA, the CDR3 is TGTGCCAGCAGCCCATTCGGACAGGGGAGGACTGAAGCTTTCTTT.